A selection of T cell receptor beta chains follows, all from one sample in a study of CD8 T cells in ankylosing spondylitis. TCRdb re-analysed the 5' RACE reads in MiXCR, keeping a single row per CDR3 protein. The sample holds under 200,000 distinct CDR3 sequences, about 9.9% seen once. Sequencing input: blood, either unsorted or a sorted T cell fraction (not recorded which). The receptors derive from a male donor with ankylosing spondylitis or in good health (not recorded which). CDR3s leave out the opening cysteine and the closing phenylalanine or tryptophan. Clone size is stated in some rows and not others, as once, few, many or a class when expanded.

ASSLIGVGGAATNEKLF,TRBV11-2,few,TRBJ1-4
ASSFDSVLTEAF,TRBV5-5,.,TRBJ1-1
ASSLAGPGSEQY,TRBV5-1,many,TRBJ2-7
ASSISGILNTEAF,TRBV19,many,TRBJ1-1
ASSLKAPGLGSYEQY,TRBV7-2,few,TRBJ2-7
ASSLDNSEQF,TRBV7-9,few,TRBJ2-1
ASSPGNSPLH,TRBV12-3/TRBV12-4,many,TRBJ1-6
AISDGGDVIGSTEAF,TRBV10-3,many,TRBJ1-1
ATNRRQGEDNEQF,TRBV24-1,.,TRBJ2-1
ASTYGASGGAYNEQF,TRBV6-1,few,TRBJ2-1
ASSLGGPGVSGANVLT,TRBV11-2,many,TRBJ2-6
ASSLDWTENSPLH,TRBV5-5,many,TRBJ1-6
ASSTYSGGTDTQY,TRBV5-1,many,TRBJ2-3
ASSLDRGSGEQY,TRBV5-1,few,TRBJ2-7
SASSVAGVGLAYEQY,TRBV20-1,.,TRBJ2-7
ASSFEGTGELF,TRBV5-5,many,TRBJ2-2
SAGQGAYEQY,TRBV20-1,many,TRBJ2-7
AISESGLAADTQY,TRBV10-3,many,TRBJ2-3
ASCGQTLYGYT,TRBV12-3/TRBV12-4,.,TRBJ1-2
ATSRDSGGRGNQPQH,TRBV15,.,TRBJ1-5
ASSLGVGEKLF,TRBV5-1,.,TRBJ1-4
ASKTGTSNTGELF,TRBV2,many,TRBJ2-2
ASSPRQGGYT,TRBV7-8,many,TRBJ1-2
AIRETDSPLH,TRBV10-3,many,TRBJ1-6
ASSSGGLETQY,TRBV28,.,TRBJ2-5
ASSLTDDSTDTQY,TRBV5-1,many,TRBJ2-3
ASRPGAAHYGYT,TRBV28,.,TRBJ1-2
ASSSGITGDNTGELF,TRBV7-8,many,TRBJ2-2
ASSLDTGGDQPQH,TRBV7-6,few,TRBJ1-5
ASRVSSQAYEQY,TRBV2,many,TRBJ2-7
ASSQEYWGNEQF,TRBV3-1,many,TRBJ2-1
ASSHTTRSEQY,TRBV7-2,few,TRBJ2-7
ASTLQGTEAF,TRBV11-2,.,TRBJ1-1
ASTSRAGQGLRGYT,TRBV28,many,TRBJ1-2
SARTLESGGIYEQY,TRBV20-1,few,TRBJ2-7
ASSFLRGDTIY,TRBV12-3/TRBV12-4,few,TRBJ1-3
ASSQVTSGPTDTQY,TRBV4-2,many,TRBJ2-3
SVVPRGDQANYGYT,TRBV29-1,few,TRBJ1-2
ASSHNYNEQF,TRBV6-2/TRBV6-3,many,TRBJ2-1
SVGTQQETQY,TRBV29-1,many,TRBJ2-5
AISESRQLNTEAF,TRBV10-3,many,TRBJ1-1